This entry is about one T cell receptor beta chain. Which antigen it targets is not known. Base qualities were left out, and no much larger clone turns up one base away. This entry is derived from a study of blood T cell repertoires in COVID-19 (TCRdb year 2020). In the study overall: Samples covering the acute and convalescent phases of COVID-19 were provided by collaborators in the United States, Italy and Spain. The prospective study material was composed of cDNA or gDNA derived from T cells, B-cell-depleted T cells, or PBMCs. Subjects who had been exposed to COVID-19, were actively infected with it, or had recovered from it provided the deeply sampled blood TCRbeta repertoires that made up the dataset. A freely available public database, intended as a resource for researchers studying the immune response to SARS-CoV-2, is where the repertoires were released. The samples were drawn from the first 160 participants of the ongoing ImmuneRACE study and from 1,254 subjects provided by 6 global collaborators. A de-identified subject ID, COVID-19 status, age in years and sex were almost always included in the sample metadata. Where available, HLA class I and class II types were obtained from metadata supplied by the sample provider rather than from assay-based typing. What the authors observed across the whole study: The quantity of clinical and demographic metadata differed by source and by participant and was supplied without curation.

The immunoSEQ Assay, a bias-controlled multiplex PCR, was used to amplify TCRbeta CDR3 regions from genomic DNA. In the authors' own workflow: The number of nucleated cells in each sample was estimated by amplification of reference gene primers within the assay. Sequence reads were collapsed and filtered to measure the absolute abundance of every unique TCRbeta CDR3 rearrangement. Productive Simpson clonality was computed per sample as the square root of Simpson's diversity index over productive rearrangements. In its TCRdb copy, this immuneACCESS table keeps in-frame sequences only and misses some clones. Where compared with another copy, unresolved V genes explain less than half of these, and the others have no known cause. Clone size and the V and J calls come from that table; the DNA yielded D and trimming. This sample has about 320,000 clones in its table, and 70% to 90% of those were observed once. 4.5% to 7% of the sample belongs to the ten largest clones.

The germline V gene gives CDR1 as SGHTA and CDR2 as FQGNSA. The CDR3 spans 14 residues, from the cysteine through the phenylalanine. CDR3 DNA only is kept here, 42 bases in frame from base 1. The V end loses 6 bases and the J end loses 7 bases, and a stretch of 18 bases separates them. Participants in the prospective study were aged roughly 18 to 100 years, lived in 20 to 25 United States geographic areas, and enrolled through a virtual design. In the prospective study, cohorts were assigned on the basis of participant-reported clinical history obtained from a screening survey and a study questionnaire. Recovered participants in ImmuneRACE Cohort 3 were defined by two consecutive negative NP/OP PCR tests, clearance by a healthcare professional, or resolution of symptoms. In the prospective study, whole blood, serum and a nasopharyngeal or oropharyngeal swab were collected from each participant by mobile phlebotomists. Participants in the prospective study had the option to provide additional blood draws and questionnaires over an approximately two-month period. Prospective study blood samples were shipped either frozen or at room temperature before DNA extraction.

The chain is encoded by TRBV7-2 joined to TRBJ1-2; the D gene identity is not certain. Sequenced material: PBMCs or T cells enriched from blood (not recorded which). The sequence derives from a woman younger than 45 who had recovered from COVID-19. The CDR3 is CASSLSGGVGGYTF. Here is the DNA: TGTGCCAGCAGTCTCTCAGGCGGGGTTGGTGGCTACACCTTC.